Below are 31 T cell receptor beta chains sequenced from a single sample in a study of T cells in Graves' hyperthyroidism and ophthalmopathy. It was RNA transcripts that yielded the amplified TCR beta CDR3 regions. First-round RT-PCR with HTBI primers amplified the TCR CDR3 region. TCRdb ran MiXCR on the multiplex PCR reads and lists one entry per CDR3 protein. The sample holds roughly 400,000 distinct CDR3 sequences, roughly 14% seen once. Material for sequencing was blood. Receptor source: a young woman with Graves' hyperthyroidism that later progressed to Graves' ophthalmopathy.

There are many counts of this clonotype. The chain links TRBV28 to TRBJ2-1; D possibly corresponds to TRBD2 (6 bases). Germline V lookup: CDR1 MDHEN, CDR2 SYDVKM. CDR3 length equals 15 residues. With 2 bases removed from V and 5 bases from J, the gap between germline ends came to 13 bases. The CDR3 is CASSLEREWDNEQFF. The CDR3 coding sequence is TGTGCCAGCAGTTTAGAACGGGAGTGGGACAATGAGCAGTTCTTC.

This clonotype was seen many times. The V gene is TRBV11-2, the J gene TRBJ2-7; D is undetermined. CDR1 is SGHAT and CDR2 is FQNNGV in the germline V gene. V gave up 7 bases and J gave up 3 bases, with 10 bases separating them. The CDR3 contains 12 residues. Here the CDR3 DNA reads TGTGCCAGCACCTTCAGTAACTACGAGCAGTACTTC. Protein sequence: CASTFSNYEQYF. The full variable domain, in which reference TRBV11-2 and TRBJ2-7 provide the parts outside the CDR3, is EAGVAQSPRYKIIEKRQSVAFWCNPISGHATLYWYQQILGQGPKLLIQFQNNGVVDDSQLPKDRFSAERLKGVDSTLKIQPAKLEDSAVYLCASTFSNYEQYFGPGTRLTVT.

This clonotype was seen a handful of times. V gene TRBV4-1 combines with J gene TRBJ1-4; D uncertain. V was shortened by 1 base and J by 8 bases, with 8 bases between the two germline ends. From germline, CDR1 is MGHRA and CDR2 YSYEKL. There are 13 residues in the CDR3. CDR3 bases: TGCGCCAGCAGCCAAGTCCTGGGGGAAAAACTGTTTTTT. As protein: CASSQVLGEKLFF.

The J gene is TRBJ2-2, the V gene TRBV7-9; D remains unclear. With 2 bases removed from V and 2 bases from J, the gap between germline ends came to 9 bases. The CDR3 has 15 residues. Germline V gene sequence: CDR1 SEHNR, CDR2 FQNEAQ (reference sequence). The CDR3 nucleotides are TGTGCCAGCAGCTTATTTGCGGCCAACACCGGGGAGCTGTTTTTT. It yields the protein CASSLFAANTGELFF.

The chain recombines TRBV2 with TRBJ1-2; TRBD1 agrees at 8 bases. Germline CDR1 and CDR2: SNHLY and FYNNEI. The CDR3 runs to 14 residues. J gave up 6 bases and V 2 bases, and 5 bases lay outside the gene matches. This chain's CDR3 is CASSETTGADGYTF. CDR3 sequence (DNA): TGTGCCAGCAGTGAAACGACAGGGGCTGATGGCTACACCTTC.

The rearrangement links TRBV27 to TRBJ2-7, with 8 bases fitting TRBD1. Germline CDR1 reads MNHEY; CDR2 reads SMNVEV (reference sequence). The trim removed 5 bases at V and 5 bases at J, leaving 5 bases unmatched. CDR3 length: 13 amino acids. The CDR3 sequence is CASSIGQGNEQYF. In DNA form, the CDR3 reads TGTGCCAGCAGTATCGGACAGGGCAACGAGCAGTACTTC.

This clonotype has a count of ten or more. The chain uses TRBV20-1 and TRBJ2-5; 16 bases fit TRBD2. V lost 6 bases, J lost 2 bases, and 6 bases stayed unmatched. The CDR3 consists of 16 residues. Germline assignment: CDR1 DFQATT and CDR2 SNEGSKA (reference sequence). The CDR3 nucleotides are TGCAGTGCAACCGGGACTAGCGGGAGGGTGCAAGAGACCCAGTACTTC. Translating it yields CSATGTSGRVQETQYF.

This clonotype was found a few times. The chain joins TRBV13 to TRBJ2-5; unclear D gene. This CDR3 comprises 13 residues. Trimming took off 5 bases at V and 5 bases at J, with 12 bases between the two ends. Germline CDR1 reads PRHDT; CDR2 reads FYEKMQ (reference sequence). The CDR3 nucleotides are TGTGCCAGCAGCCCCACCCTGGGGGAGACCCAGTACTTC. This sequence encodes CASSPTLGETQYF. Full variable domain (outside the CDR3, taken from reference TRBV13 and TRBJ2-5): AAGVIQSPRHLIKEKRETATLKCYPIPRHDTVYWYQQGPGQDPQFLISFYEKMQSDKGSIPDRFSAQQFSDYHSELNMSSLELGDSALYFCASSPTLGETQYFGPGTRLLVL.

This clonotype was observed a handful of times. The V and J genes are TRBV12-3 or TRBV12-4 and TRBJ2-3, with D possibly TRBD2 on 6 matching bases. Trimming shortened V by 2 bases and J by 6 bases, and 12 bases separated the two germline ends. The CDR3 extends over 14 amino acids. The CDR3 DNA reads as TGTGCCAGCAGTTTAAGACTAGGTTCGGATACGCAGTATTTT. Its translation: CASSLRLGSDTQYF.

This rearrangement joins TRBV27 to TRBJ2-7; D may be TRBD1 or TRBD2 (5 bases each). The CDR3 has 11 residues. With 5 bases removed from V and 6 bases from J, the gap between germline ends came to 8 bases. In germline, CDR1 is MNHEY, CDR2 SMNVEV (reference sequence). The CDR3 nucleotides read TGTGCCAGCAGTGAGGGGCGCGAGCAGTACTTC. It yields the protein CASSEGREQYF.

This chain connects TRBV29-1 to TRBJ1-1; D unclear. The ends were cut back, 2 bases at V and 5 bases at J, with 6 bases in the middle. The germline V gene has CDR1 SQVTM and CDR2 ANQGSEA. CDR3 length equals 11 residues. CDR3 sequence (DNA): TGCAGCGTTGAATCTCCGACTGAAGCTTTCTTT. Protein product: CSVESPTEAFF.

This clonotype was detected ten times or more. The CDR3 bases are TGTGCCAGCAGCCCAGAGAACACTGAAGCTTTCTTT. Its protein is CASSPENTEAFF. The V gene is TRBV6-2 or TRBV6-3, the J gene TRBJ1-1; D not resolved. The germline V gene has CDR1 MNHEY and CDR2 SVGEGT. V lost 6 bases and J 1 base, leaving 6 bases between the germline ends. The CDR3 contains 12 residues.

J is TRBJ2-3 and V is TRBV6-2 or TRBV6-3; 13 bases are a match to TRBD2. Germline V lookup: CDR1 MNHEY, CDR2 SVGEGT. The trim removed 1 base at V and 2 bases at J, leaving 9 bases unmatched. The CDR3 contains 19 residues. The CDR3 here is CASSYFGLAGAGDTDTQYF. In nucleotides, the CDR3 is TGTGCCAGCAGTTACTTCGGACTAGCGGGAGCCGGAGACACAGATACGCAGTATTTT.

Of note for this clonotype: This may be a read error: a much more frequent sequence differs by one nucleotide. V gene TRBV12-3 or TRBV12-4 combines with J gene TRBJ2-5; TRBD2 agrees at 12 bases. This CDR3 has 19 amino acids. With V trimmed by 3 bases and J by 5 bases, 16 bases remained unmatched. This chain's CDR3 is CASSFSELAGGHGRETQYF. CDR3 coding DNA: TGTGCCAGCAGTTTCTCGGAGCTAGCGGGAGGGCACGGTAGGGAGACCCAGTACTTC.

This clonotype was detected many times. CDR3 bases: TGCGCCAGCAGCCAAGGACTAGCGGGGGCGCCCACAGATACGCAGTATTTT. Residues: CASSQGLAGAPTDTQYF. This rearrangement joins TRBV5-1 to TRBJ2-3, with 13 bases lining up with TRBD2. CDR1 is SGHRS and CDR2 is YFSETQ in the germline V gene. The CDR3 totals 17 residues. V was clipped by 4 bases and J by 2 bases; unmatched bases: 7. The entire variable domain, with the rest obtained from reference TRBV5-1 and TRBJ2-3, is as follows: KAGVTQTPRYLIKTRGQQVTLSCSPISGHRSVSWYQQTPGQGLQFLFEYFSETQRNKGNFPGRFSGRQFSNSRSEMNVSTLELGDSALYLCASSQGLAGAPTDTQYFGPGTRLTVL.

This clonotype was seen ten or more times. The chain is built from TRBV28 and TRBJ2-1; the D gene is possibly TRBD2 (7 bases). V was pared by 8 bases and J by 6 bases, with 26 bases between. Germline V gene sequence: CDR1 MDHEN, CDR2 SYDVKM. This CDR3 has 17 residues. The CDR3 DNA sequence: TGTGCCAGCTTCGTCGGACTCCCGGAGGGGGGGGGCAATGAGCAGTTCTTC. Translating it yields CASFVGLPEGGGNEQFF. The full variable domain, with the rest looked up from reference TRBV28 and TRBJ2-1, is DVKVTQSSRYLVKRTGEKVFLECVQDMDHENMFWYRQDPGLGLRLIYFSYDVKMKEKGDIPEGYSVSREKKERFSLILESASTNQTSMYLCASFVGLPEGGGNEQFFGPGTRLTVL.

This clonotype came up many times. The chain recombines TRBV27 with TRBJ2-3; tentatively, D is TRBD1 (5 bases). The germline V gene has CDR1 MNHEY and CDR2 SMNVEV (reference sequence). V lost 3 bases and J lost 5, with 15 bases in between. This CDR3 region has 15 residues. This CDR3 is CASSLGLNVRDTQYF. The CDR3 nucleotides read TGTGCCAGCAGTTTGGGGCTGAACGTTAGAGATACGCAGTATTTT.

This clonotype has ten or more counts. V and J are TRBV20-1 and TRBJ2-1; the D is unclear. Trimming removed 6 bases at V and 5 bases at J, with 5 bases between. There are 10 residues in the CDR3. The germline V gene has CDR1 DFQATT and CDR2 SNEGSKA (reference sequence). CDR3 nucleotides: TGCAGTGCCATTCACAATGAGCAGTTCTTC. Encoded protein: CSAIHNEQFF.

The sample holds many counts of this clonotype. The gene calls are TRBV28 and TRBJ1-4; 9 positions match TRBD1. J gave up 7 bases and V 5 bases, and 11 bases lay outside the gene matches. Germline V gene data show CDR1 as MDHEN and CDR2 as SYDVKM. This CDR3 is 16 amino acids long. CDR3 sequence reads: CASSLTLGTGLEKLFF. CDR3 in DNA: TGTGCCAGCAGTCTTACTCTCGGGACAGGGCTTGAAAAACTGTTTTTT.

This clonotype was recorded many times. The chain carries TRBV27 and TRBJ1-1; D gene ambiguous. The ends were cut back, 6 bases at V and 6 bases at J, with 11 bases in the middle. Germline V gene sequence: CDR1 MNHEY, CDR2 SMNVEV (reference sequence). This CDR3 has 12 residues. The chain's CDR3 is CASSSNGAEAFF. The CDR3 region has the DNA TGTGCCAGCAGCTCTAACGGGGCTGAAGCTTTCTTT.

The table lists this clonotype with many counts. The chain joins TRBV5-1 to TRBJ2-1; tentatively, D is TRBD1 (6 bases). V was pared by 2 bases and J by 6 bases, with 21 bases between. The CDR3 length is 17 residues. Germline CDR1 reads SGHRS; CDR2 reads YFSETQ. DNA for the CDR3: TGCGCCAGCAGCTTCAAAACCGGGACATATCTGACCAATGAGCAGTTCTTC. Amino acid sequence: CASSFKTGTYLTNEQFF.

On this clonotype: It may be a read error: a sequence one base away is much more abundant. The rearrangement joins TRBV11-2 to TRBJ2-7; D gene ambiguous. Germline CDR1 reads SGHAT; CDR2 reads FQNNGV. The CDR3 spans 13 residues. The CDR3 spells CASSLEMAYKQYF. The CDR3 region has the DNA TGTGCCAGCAGCTTAGAAATGGCCTACAAGCAGTACTTC.

As for this clonotype: A much bigger clone sits one base away, suggesting this may be a read error. The rearrangement uses TRBV20-1 and TRBJ1-5, with 7 bases fitting TRBD1. The CDR3 contains 16 residues. The trim removed 0 bases at V and 1 base at J, leaving 6 bases unmatched. In germline, CDR1 is DFQATT, CDR2 SNEGSKA (reference sequence). CDR3 in DNA: TGCAGTGCTAGAGATGACAGGGCATTAAGCAATCAGCCCCAGCATTTT. This translates into CSARDDRALSNQPQHF.

In its sample, this clonotype was seen many times. This rearrangement joins TRBV7-2 to TRBJ2-2; 10 nucleotides match TRBD2. The CDR3 is 18 residues long. Germline V gene sequence: CDR1 SGHTA, CDR2 FQGNSA. V trimming: 3 bases; J trimming: 5 bases; junction bases outside the gene matches: 12. The chain's CDR3 is CASSLMYLSSGSTGELFF. CDR3 coding DNA: TGTGCCAGCAGCTTGATGTATTTGTCTAGCGGGAGTACCGGGGAGCTGTTTTTT.

This clonotype was seen many times. The chain employs TRBV9 and TRBJ1-1; possibly TRBD1 for D (5 bases). Trimming took 3 bases from V and 4 from J, leaving 16 bases between them. The CDR3 spans 15 residues. CDR1 is SGDLS and CDR2 is YYNGEE in the germline V gene. CDR3: CASSAQTAPSTEAFF. CDR3 DNA: TGTGCCAGCAGCGCGCAGACAGCGCCTTCCACTGAAGCTTTCTTT.

This chain joins TRBV12-3 or TRBV12-4 and TRBJ1-1; D gene ambiguous. CDR3 size: 14 residues. Deletions cut 7 bases from V and 3 bases from J, with 15 bases between. The CDR3 loop is CASTTMGIDTEAFF. The CDR3 DNA reads as TGTGCCAGCACCACGATGGGGATTGACACTGAAGCTTTCTTT.

This clonotype came up many times. This chain uses TRBV18 with TRBJ1-1; D unclear. Germline-derived CDR1 and CDR2 are KGHSH and LQKENI. The CDR3 runs 16 residues. Trimming left V 4 bases short and J 1 base short, with 16 bases between. The CDR3 sequence is CASSHHSPRPNTEAFF. Here the CDR3 DNA reads TGTGCCAGCTCACACCACAGTCCCCGACCGAACACTGAAGCTTTCTTT. The whole variable domain, filled in from reference TRBV18 and TRBJ1-1, reads NAGVMQNPRHLVRRRGQEARLRCSPMKGHSHVYWYRQLPEEGLKFMVYLQKENIIDESGMPKERFSAEFPKEGPSILRIQQVVRGDSAAYFCASSHHSPRPNTEAFFGQGTRLTVV.

Many counts were recorded for this clonotype. The chain combines TRBV28 with TRBJ1-1, with TRBD1 matching 11 bases. After removal of 5 bases from V and 4 bases from J, the junction contained 3 bases not matched to a gene. Germline values: CDR1 MDHEN, CDR2 SYDVKM. The CDR3 has 14 residues. For the CDR3, the DNA is TGTGCCAGCAGTGGGGGGACAGGGGGCACTGAAGCTTTCTTT. This sequence encodes CASSGGTGGTEAFF.

This clonotype has only a few counts. The V gene is TRBV20-1, the J gene TRBJ1-1, with a tentative D call TRBD1 (5 bases). CDR1 DFQATT and CDR2 SNEGSKA come from the germline V gene (reference sequence). The CDR3 has 13 amino acids. CDR3 nucleotide sequence: TGCAGCCCCAGACAGACACTGAACACTGAAGCTTTCTTT. As protein: CSPRQTLNTEAFF.

This clonotype occurred many times. V gene TRBV15 combines with J gene TRBJ1-2; maybe TRBD1 (6 bases). The V end lost 5 bases, the J end lost 5 bases, and 24 bases lay between the germline ends. Germline V CDR1 and CDR2: LNHNV, YYDKDF (reference sequence). There are 17 residues in the CDR3. CDR3 in amino acids: CATSGGSGGSGWYGYTF. In DNA form, the CDR3 reads TGTGCCACCAGCGGAGGGTCGGGGGGCTCCGGGTGGTATGGCTACACCTTC. The full variable domain, in which reference TRBV15 and TRBJ1-2 provide the parts outside the CDR3, is DAMVIQNPRYQVTQFGKPVTLSCSQTLNHNVMYWYQQKSSQAPKLLFHYYDKDFNNEADTPDNFQSRRPNTSFCFLDIRSPGLGDTAMYLCATSGGSGGSGWYGYTFGSGTRLTVV.

On this clonotype itself: Being one base from a much bigger clone, this may be a read error. This chain links TRBV19 with TRBJ2-1; 8 positions agree with TRBD2. This CDR3 contains 17 residues. The V and J ends lost 7 bases and 6 bases, in that order; junction bases with no gene match: 17. Germline CDR1 reads LNHDA; CDR2 reads SQIVND (reference sequence). The DNA of the CDR3 is TGTGCCAGTACCATCAGGCTAGCGGGCGAAGCCCGCAATGAGCAGTTCTTC. The encoded protein is CASTIRLAGEARNEQFF.